This T cell receptor beta chain was documented in a study of cytotoxic CD8 clonotypes in ibrutinib-treated CLL. Deep sequencing aimed at 1 in 200,000 to 1 in 1 million T cells' resolution. Sequencing used immunoSEQ multiplex PCR; TCRdb keeps in-frame clones, though not all of them. Among more than 15,000 clones listed, 68% were seen once. On this clone: Its antigen remains unknown.

Whole-study findings and limits: Elevated clonality accompanied ibrutinib response, with a return toward baseline values at progression.

The sequencing here drew on PBMCs, taken before ibrutinib treatment. The sequence was collected from a human donor with chronic lymphocytic leukemia.

This chain's CDR3 is CAYHGPGLNYGYTF. The CDR3 DNA reads as TGTGCCTACCACGGCCCGGGACTAAACTATGGCTACACCTTC. The rearrangement links TRBV30 to TRBJ1-2; D is perhaps TRBD1 (5 bases). The V gene's germline CDR1 is GTSNPN and CDR2 SVGIG (reference sequence). The CDR3 is made up of 14 amino acids. The V end was cut by 7 bases, the J end by 2 bases, with 17 bases between.